This passage covers 28 T cell receptor beta chains from one sample sequenced in a study of monozygotic twins with cystic fibrosis. Profiled with immunoSEQ multiplex PCR; TCRdb holds only in-frame clones, not every one. The sample shows under 10,000 clones, 98% to 99% of them seen only once. The source material was blood. The origin of the receptors is a girl aged 2-10 years with cystic fibrosis.

This clone was detected only once. The rearrangement links TRBV5-8 to TRBJ2-1; 12 positions match TRBD2. The junction had 12 bases not matched to a gene; V was cut back by 2 bases and J by 0 bases. Germline CDR1 reads SGHTS; CDR2 reads YDEGEE. The CDR3 runs 20 residues. CDR3 in DNA: TGTGCCAGCAGCTTACTAGCGGGAGGCCCTTTAAGTAGCTCCTACAATGAGCAGTTCTTC. Its protein product is CASSLLAGGPLSSSYNEQFF.

The chain has TRBV10-3 and TRBJ1-6, with TRBD1 matching 9 bases. Trimming took 3 bases from V and 5 from J; bases not matched to a gene: 5. The CDR3 contains 16 residues. Germline CDR1 ENHRY, CDR2 SYGVKD. The chain's CDR3 is CAISDKRQGDNSPLHF. CDR3 nucleotide sequence: TGTGCCATCAGTGATAAGCGACAGGGGGATAATTCACCCCTCCACTTT.

The chain recombines TRBV6-6 with TRBJ2-3; D is ambiguous. V gave up 4 bases and J gave up 3 bases, with 11 bases separating them. Per germline, CDR1 MNHNY and CDR2 SVGAGI (reference sequence). The length of the CDR3 is 14 residues. CDR3: CASSWPSRTDTQYF. CDR3 DNA: TGTGCCAGCAGTTGGCCGTCTAGGACAGATACGCAGTATTTT.

The chain uses TRBV28 and TRBJ2-1; 10 nucleotides align to TRBD2. Germline CDR1 MDHEN, CDR2 SYDVKM. The CDR3 is 15 residues long. The junction had 5 bases not matched to a gene; V was cut back by 2 bases and J by 7 bases. The CDR3 nucleotides are TGTGCCAGCAGTTTAAGCGGGAGGGCCGGTAATGAGCAGTTCTTC. Translated, it gives CASSLSGRAGNEQFF.

The chain is built from TRBV5-1 and TRBJ1-1; perhaps TRBD1 as D (5 bases). The CDR3 covers 21 residues. Trimming removed 4 bases at V and 1 base at J, with 32 bases between. The germline gives CDR1 SGHRS, CDR2 YFSETQ. The CDR3, as DNA: TGCGCCAGCAGCCTGTCAGACCGTGGGGGTGGCAGAGCGGGAGGGAACACTGAAGCTTTCTTT. It translates to CASSLSDRGGGRAGGNTEAFF.

V gene TRBV28 combines with J gene TRBJ1-4; D not resolved. The CDR3 has 14 residues. Looked up from germline, CDR1 is MDHEN and CDR2 is SYDVKM. The V and J ends lost 3 bases and 7 bases respectively, with 12 bases between them. CDR3 sequence: CASSFGGGFEKLFF. CDR3 DNA: TGTGCCAGCAGTTTCGGTGGAGGATTTGAAAAACTGTTTTTT.

This rearrangement joins TRBV27 to TRBJ1-2; 10 bases map to TRBD1. The CDR3 consists of 15 residues. Germline CDR1 MNHEY, CDR2 SMNVEV (reference sequence). Trimming cost V 6 bases and J 5 bases; bases outside gene matches: 9. The CDR3 loop reads CASRDRQGARYGYTF. The CDR3, as DNA: TGTGCCAGCAGAGACAGACAGGGGGCTCGGTATGGCTACACCTTC.

V and J are TRBV4-1 and TRBJ1-4; TRBD1 aligns across 10 bases. The germline V gene encodes CDR1 MGHRA and CDR2 YSYEKL. The CDR3 totals 17 residues. With 1 base clipped from V and 0 bases from J, the junction kept 2 bases outside the gene matches. The CDR3 DNA follows: TGCGCCAGCAGCCAAGGGGACAGGGGAACAACTAATGAAAAACTGTTTTTT. Amino acid sequence: CASSQGDRGTTNEKLFF.

V and J are TRBV4-1 and TRBJ2-2, with D unresolved. Deletions cut 1 base from V and 6 bases from J, with 3 bases between. Per germline, CDR1 MGHRA and CDR2 YSYEKL. The CDR3 runs 12 residues. CDR3 DNA sequence: TGCGCCAGCAGCCAAGTCCCCGGGGAGCTGTTTTTT. Translation: CASSQVPGELFF.

This chain joins TRBV6-1 and TRBJ1-1; TRBD1 matches 10 bases. CDR3 length: 14 amino acids. Germline trimming cut 1 base from V and 11 bases from J; bases unmatched to any gene: 7. From germline, CDR1 is MNHNS and CDR2 SASEGT. The DNA for the CDR3 is TGTGCCAGCAGTGAAGTTTTTACGGGACAGGGGGCTTTCTTT. Translation: CASSEVFTGQGAFF.

This chain joins TRBV25-1 and TRBJ1-2; D is undetermined. Germline V gene lookup returns CDR1 MGHDK and CDR2 SYGVNS. The ends were cut back, 5 bases at V and 7 bases at J, with 11 bases in the middle. The CDR3 is 12 amino acids. The CDR3 here is CASSNDWGGYTF. In nucleotides, the CDR3 is TGTGCCAGCAGTAATGACTGGGGTGGCTACACCTTC.

V usage is TRBV18 and J usage is TRBJ2-2, with D unresolved. Germline CDR1 KGHSH, CDR2 LQKENI. The length of the CDR3 is 13 residues. V was clipped by 5 bases and J by 0 bases, with 4 bases between them. CDR3 DNA sequence: TGTGCCAGCTCAACCACGAACACCGGGGAGCTGTTTTTT. Translating it yields CASSTTNTGELFF.

The chain uses TRBV7-2 and TRBJ1-2; D uncertain. The CDR3 runs 15 residues. The V gene lost 0 bases and the J gene lost 4 bases, with 12 bases spanning the gap. Germline V gene data show CDR1 as SGHTA and CDR2 as FQGNSA. The CDR3 loop reads CASSLAGAEGYGYTF. Written as DNA, the CDR3 is TGTGCCAGCAGCTTAGCGGGAGCGGAGGGCTATGGCTACACCTTC.

This rearrangement joins TRBV7-9 to TRBJ1-1; tentatively, D is TRBD1 (5 bases). The CDR3 runs 14 residues. Per germline, CDR1 SEHNR and CDR2 FQNEAQ (reference sequence). Trimming stripped 5 bases from V and 4 bases from J, with 14 bases between. DNA of the CDR3: TGTGCCAGCAGCCCGGTCGCGGGGGGCACTGAAGCTTTCTTT. Translating it yields CASSPVAGGTEAFF. Together with reference TRBV7-9 and TRBJ1-1, the CDR3 gives the full variable domain: DTGVSQNPRHKITKRGQNVTFRCDPISEHNRLYWYRQTLGQGPEFLTYFQNEAQLEKSRLLSDRFSAERPKGSFSTLEIQRTEQGDSAMYLCASSPVAGGTEAFFGQGTRLTVV.

The V gene is TRBV29-1, the J gene TRBJ1-1; D not resolved. In germline, CDR1 is SQVTM, CDR2 ANQGSEA. The CDR3 has 12 residues. V dropped 8 bases and J dropped 3 bases, with 13 bases sitting between them. The CDR3 region is CSSRVRDTEAFF. In nucleotides, the CDR3 is TGCAGCTCTCGGGTAAGGGACACTGAAGCTTTCTTT.

Note on this clone: Mismatch with germline at one junction end may stem from a read error. The chain uses TRBV20-1 and TRBJ2-1; D gene ambiguous. The CDR3 is made up of 11 amino acids. Germline V CDR1 and CDR2: DFQATT, SNEGSKA (reference sequence). This CDR3 reads CSARDRTQPLF. CDR3 nucleotides: TGCAGTGCTAGAGATCGGACCCAGCCGCTCTTC.

The chain carries TRBV5-1 and TRBJ2-1, with 8 bases fitting TRBD2. CDR3 length equals 15 residues. V trimming: 4 bases; J trimming: 7 bases; junction bases outside the gene matches: 10. Germline V gene sequence: CDR1 SGHRS, CDR2 YFSETQ. This CDR3 is CASSPGLVVLNEQFF. Written as DNA, the CDR3 is TGCGCCAGCAGCCCGGGACTAGTGGTACTGAATGAGCAGTTCTTC.

V is TRBV7-9 and J is TRBJ2-2; D is ambiguous. Deletions cut 1 base from V and 7 bases from J, with 4 bases between. Germline-derived CDR1 and CDR2 are SEHNR and FQNEAQ (reference sequence). The CDR3 contains 12 residues. The chain's CDR3 is CASSLEYGELFF. The CDR3 DNA reads as TGTGCCAGCAGCTTAGAATACGGGGAGCTGTTTTTT.

This clone was counted a single time. This chain links TRBV7-9 with TRBJ1-1, with D uncertain. Trimming removed 5 bases from V and 2 bases from J, with 12 bases in between. The CDR3 consists of 14 residues. Per the germline V gene, CDR1 is SEHNR and CDR2 is FQNEAQ (reference sequence). The DNA of the CDR3 is TGTGCCAGCAGCGCCCATTCTTTAAACACTGAAGCTTTCTTT. Its translation is CASSAHSLNTEAFF.

J is TRBJ2-6 and V is TRBV29-1; D is perhaps TRBD2 (5 bases). The V end lost 7 bases, the J end lost 1 base, and 5 bases lay between the germline ends. Germline V gives CDR1 SQVTM, CDR2 ANQGSEA. The CDR3 runs to 12 residues. The CDR3 region is CSAGSGANVLTF. In DNA, the CDR3 is TGCAGCGCGGGATCTGGGGCCAACGTCCTGACTTTC.

This chain uses TRBV5-4 with TRBJ2-6, with 9 positions matching TRBD1. The CDR3 is 14 residues long. Germline V gives CDR1 SGHNT, CDR2 YYREEE (reference sequence). Trimming cost V 6 bases and J 10 bases; bases outside gene matches: 8. The CDR3 loop is CASTSGTGRNVLTF. CDR3 sequence (DNA): TGTGCCAGCACCTCCGGGACAGGGAGAAACGTCCTGACTTTC.

The chain is built from TRBV29-1 and TRBJ2-3, with 12 bases that match TRBD2. Trimming cost V 4 bases and J 11 bases; bases outside gene matches: 10. CDR3 length equals 14 residues. Germline V gives CDR1 SQVTM, CDR2 ANQGSEA. The CDR3 nucleotides are TGCAGCGTTGTTCCTAGCGGGAGGGCCGTGGGGCAGTATTTT. Its protein product is CSVVPSGRAVGQYF.

The chain carries TRBV27 and TRBJ2-5; D may correspond to TRBD1 or TRBD2 (5 bases each). Germline V CDR1 and CDR2: MNHEY, SMNVEV (reference sequence). The CDR3 is 18 residues long. Trimming cost V 8 bases and J 2 bases, with 27 bases left between them. CDR3 residues: CASRSPGGKGWAQETQYF. In DNA, the CDR3 is TGTGCCAGCCGCTCACCTGGGGGAAAGGGCTGGGCTCAAGAGACCCAGTACTTC.

The chain has TRBV7-8 and TRBJ1-5; 9 bases agree with TRBD1. Unmatched junction bases numbered 7, after V lost 7 bases and J lost 3 bases. The CDR3 consists of 15 residues. Germline assignment: CDR1 SGHVS and CDR2 FQNEAQ. The CDR3 DNA reads as TGTGCCAGCACCCCCGGACAGGGGCTCAATCAGCCCCAGCATTTT. It specifies CASTPGQGLNQPQHF.

The rearrangement links TRBV27 to TRBJ2-3; D unresolved. CDR1 MNHEY and CDR2 SMNVEV come from the germline V gene (reference sequence). V lost 5 bases and J lost 2, with 5 bases in between. The CDR3 is made up of 12 amino acids. The CDR3 spells CASSNLTDTQYF. CDR3 sequence (DNA): TGTGCCAGCAGTAACCTCACAGATACGCAGTATTTT.

The chain employs TRBV5-6 and TRBJ1-2, with a tentative D call TRBD1 (5 bases). The germline V and J ends were trimmed by 2 bases and 0 bases, with 14 bases remaining between them. Per the germline V gene, CDR1 is SGHDT and CDR2 is YYEEEE. The length of the CDR3 is 16 residues. The CDR3 sequence is CASSFFRVSANYGYTF. The CDR3 DNA is TGTGCCAGCAGCTTTTTCAGGGTATCAGCTAACTATGGCTACACCTTC.

The chain carries TRBV30 and TRBJ2-7; no reliable D call. Trimming left V 2 bases short and J 0 bases short, with 8 bases between. The CDR3 covers 13 residues. The germline V gene encodes CDR1 GTSNPN and CDR2 SVGIG (reference sequence). The CDR3 here is CAWSLGYSYEQYF. The CDR3 coding sequence is TGTGCCTGGAGTTTAGGATACTCCTACGAGCAGTACTTC.

V usage is TRBV4-2 and J usage is TRBJ2-7, with D possibly being TRBD2 (6 bases). This CDR3 spans 15 amino acids. With 0 bases removed from V and 3 bases from J, the gap between germline ends came to 12 bases. Germline CDR1 and CDR2: LGHNA and YNFKEQ. The CDR3 reads CASSQDDRGSYEQYF. The CDR3 DNA sequence: TGTGCCAGCAGCCAAGATGATCGGGGGAGCTACGAGCAGTACTTC.